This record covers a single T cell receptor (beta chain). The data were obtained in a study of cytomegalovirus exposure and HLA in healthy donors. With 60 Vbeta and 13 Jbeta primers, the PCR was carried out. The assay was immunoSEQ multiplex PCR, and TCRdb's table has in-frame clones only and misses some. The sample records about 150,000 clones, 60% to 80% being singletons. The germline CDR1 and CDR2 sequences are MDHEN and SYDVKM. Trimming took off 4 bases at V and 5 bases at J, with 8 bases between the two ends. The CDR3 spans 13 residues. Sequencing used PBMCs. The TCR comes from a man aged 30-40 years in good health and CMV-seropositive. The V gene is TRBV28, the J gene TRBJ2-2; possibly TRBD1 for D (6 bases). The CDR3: CASSSQGTGELFF. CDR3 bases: TGTGCCAGCAGTTCACAGGGAACCGGGGAGCTGTTTTTT.